This T cell receptor beta chain was profiled in a study of human T cells and chemical hapten exposure. Findings of the study overall: TCRs exceeding 1 in 1000 frequency stayed unchanged with DPC sensitization.

This clonotype appeared a few times. What it recognizes is unknown. The time point denotes: healthy volunteer bleed at 2 weeks. It was from unfractionated whole blood that total RNA was extracted. TCRdb independently ran MiXCR on the RACE reads; one entry per CDR3 protein. The sample lists about 130,000 distinct CDR3 sequences, 8.5% to 9.5% occurring once. This CDR3 comprises 14 residues. V lost 5 bases and J 7 bases, leaving 15 bases between the germline ends. Germline assignment: CDR1 DFQATT and CDR2 SNEGSKA (reference sequence). J is TRBJ1-6 and V is TRBV20-1; TRBD1 is a possible D gene (5 bases). The TCR comes from a male donor in good health. Some clones in this sample may be carry-over from other donors' samples. Sequencing used whole blood. In DNA, the CDR3 is TGCAGTGCTGCCGGGACCCTGGGGAATTCACCCCTCCACTTT. It is translated as CSAAGTLGNSPLHF.